Following are 20 T cell receptor beta chains from one sample sequenced in a study of blood T cell repertoires in COVID-19 (dated by TCRdb to the early 2020s). The library was produced with the immunoSEQ multiplex PCR assay. TCRdb's version of the immuneACCESS table is confined to in-frame rearrangements and falls short of the full clone set. An unresolved V gene accounts for under half of the shortfall where checked; the remainder is of unknown origin. The sample contains about 260,000 clones, roughly 86% of them found a single time. Over 5% of the sample lies in the top ten. Sequenced: peripheral blood. These receptors were taken from a woman aged 60-70 years with COVID-19, enrolled during active disease.

This clone has just one count. This chain uses TRBV5-4 with TRBJ2-1, with D perhaps matching TRBD2 (6 bases). V lost 4 bases and J 4 bases, leaving 15 bases between the germline ends. Germline CDR1 and CDR2: SGHNT and YYREEE (reference sequence). The CDR3 sequence is 15 residues long. CDR3: CASSPTGSGYNEQFF. In DNA form, the CDR3 reads TGTGCCAGCAGCCCTACCGGGAGCGGGTACAATGAGCAGTTCTTC.

This clone was recorded a few times. The chain combines TRBV5-1 with TRBJ1-1; 11 bases are a match to TRBD1. The V segment lost 4 bases and the J segment 4 bases; nucleotides outside the gene matches: 3. The CDR3 has 14 residues. CDR1 is SGHRS and CDR2 is YFSETQ in the germline V gene. CDR3 DNA sequence: TGCGCCAGCAGCCCGGACAGGGGGCTCACTGAAGCTTTCTTT. Translated: CASSPDRGLTEAFF.

The rearrangement links TRBV6-2 or TRBV6-3 to TRBJ2-7; D remains unclear. The V end lost 0 bases, the J end lost 6 bases, and 9 bases lay between the germline ends. Per the germline V gene, CDR1 is MNHEY and CDR2 is SVGEGT. The CDR3 is 13 amino acids. Here the CDR3 DNA reads TGTGCCAGCAGTTACTCACAGTTGGGCGAGCAGTACTTC. Translated: CASSYSQLGEQYF.

The J gene is TRBJ2-1, the V gene TRBV20-1, with 8 bases matching TRBD1. V dropped 3 bases and J dropped 9; count of bases not matched to a gene: 10. CDR1 is DFQATT and CDR2 is SNEGSKA in the germline V gene (reference sequence). CDR3 length: 14 amino acids. CDR3 in amino acids: CSASSAGGFGEQFF. In DNA, the CDR3 is TGCAGTGCTAGTAGTGCAGGGGGCTTCGGTGAGCAGTTCTTC.

The chain uses TRBV27 and TRBJ1-5; D may be TRBD1 (5 bases). The CDR3 sequence is 17 residues long. Germline loops: CDR1 MNHEY, CDR2 SMNVEV (reference sequence). V lost 5 bases, J lost 2 bases, and 19 bases lay in between. The CDR3 DNA reads TGTGCCAGCAGTCCAATGGGGGGTTCGGTTGGCAATCAGCCCCAGCATTTT. This translates into CASSPMGGSVGNQPQHF.

The rearrangement uses TRBV9 and TRBJ2-7; TRBD2 might be the D (6 bases). The germline V gene has CDR1 SGDLS and CDR2 YYNGEE. V gave up 0 bases and J gave up 6 bases, with 22 bases separating them. The CDR3 is 17 amino acids. DNA for the CDR3: TGTGCCAGCAGCGTAGGGATAATGGGGCAAGGGGACTCCGAGCAGTACTTC. Translation: CASSVGIMGQGDSEQYF.

V is TRBV19 and J is TRBJ2-6, with TRBD1 identical over 11 bases. The junction had 7 bases not matched to a gene; V was cut back by 5 bases and J by 4 bases. CDR1 and CDR2 (germline): LNHDA, SQIVND (reference sequence). The CDR3 spans 17 residues. CDR3 protein: CASSGGQGAPGANVLTF. The CDR3 coding sequence is TGTGCCAGTAGTGGCGGACAGGGGGCGCCCGGGGCCAACGTCCTGACTTTC.

The chain couples TRBV3-1 (or the pseudogene TRBV3-2) to TRBJ1-2; D remains unclear. Trimming left V 1 base short and J 4 bases short, with 4 bases between. This CDR3 spans 12 amino acids. Germline V gene sequence: CDR1 LGHDT, CDR2 YNNKEL (reference sequence). The CDR3 bases are TGTGCCAGCAGCCAAGCCCTCTATGGCTACACCTTC. Its translation: CASSQALYGYTF.

The chain employs TRBV28 and TRBJ2-7; maybe TRBD2 (7 bases). The CDR3 extends over 18 amino acids. Germline lookup yields CDR1 MDHEN and CDR2 SYDVKM. V dropped 3 bases and J dropped 3 bases, with 24 bases sitting between them. The CDR3 DNA sequence: TGTGCCAGCAGTTTCCATGGGGGGGGCGGCGGGAGCGTCTACGAGCAGTACTTC. This gives the protein CASSFHGGGGGSVYEQYF. The full variable domain, in which reference TRBV28 and TRBJ2-7 provide the parts outside the CDR3, is DVKVTQSSRYLVKRTGEKVFLECVQDMDHENMFWYRQDPGLGLRLIYFSYDVKMKEKGDIPEGYSVSREKKERFSLILESASTNQTSMYLCASSFHGGGGGSVYEQYFGPGTRLTVT.

The V and J genes are TRBV30 and TRBJ1-5, with 7 bases lining up with TRBD1. The CDR3 has 15 residues. CDR1 is GTSNPN and CDR2 is SVGIG in the germline V gene (reference sequence). V lost 5 bases, J lost 4 bases, and 11 bases stayed unmatched. As DNA, the CDR3 is TGTGCCTGGGCCAGAGGGGGACAGCATAATCAGCCCCAGCATTTT. Translated, it gives CAWARGGQHNQPQHF.

This chain uses TRBV6-5 with TRBJ1-1, with D maybe TRBD1 (6 bases). Germline V gives CDR1 MNHEY, CDR2 SVGAGI. This CDR3 region has 14 residues. V was pared by 6 bases and J by 5 bases, with 16 bases between. The CDR3 loop reads CASSSGTGLTEAFF. The CDR3 DNA sequence: TGTGCCAGCAGCTCAGGAACAGGGTTAACTGAAGCTTTCTTT.

A few counts support this clone. The genes are TRBV5-4 and TRBJ1-3; weak D call: TRBD1 (5 bases). The V gene's germline CDR1 is SGHNT and CDR2 YYREEE (reference sequence). The CDR3 sequence is 13 residues long. Trimming shortened V by 2 bases and J by 4 bases, and 7 bases separated the two germline ends. The CDR3 loop is CASSLNRGNTIYF. In DNA form, the CDR3 reads TGTGCCAGCAGCTTAAACAGGGGAAACACCATATATTTT.

The V and J genes are TRBV5-1 and TRBJ2-5; 7 bases align to TRBD1. This CDR3 region has 13 residues. Germline V gene lookup returns CDR1 SGHRS and CDR2 YFSETQ. With 5 bases clipped from V and 3 bases from J, the junction kept 4 bases outside the gene matches. CDR3 residues: CASRPTGKETQYF. Written as DNA, the CDR3 is TGCGCCAGCAGACCGACAGGGAAAGAGACCCAGTACTTC.

The V call is TRBV29-1, the J call TRBJ1-4; TRBD1 agrees at 8 bases. The CDR3 has 15 amino acids. J was trimmed by 8 bases and V by 2 bases; bases with no gene match: 10. Germline CDR1 reads SQVTM; CDR2 reads ANQGSEA. The CDR3 loop reads CSVEPDRGGGEKLFF. In nucleotides, the CDR3 is TGCAGCGTTGAACCCGACAGGGGAGGTGGCGAAAAACTGTTTTTT.

J is TRBJ2-2 and V is TRBV5-1; TRBD1 is a possible D gene (6 bases). The CDR3 spans 16 residues. Germline CDR1 reads SGHRS; CDR2 reads YFSETQ. The ends were cut back, 0 bases at V and 4 bases at J, with 13 bases in the middle. The CDR3 reads CASSLAGRGPTGELFF. The DNA for the CDR3 is TGCGCCAGCAGCTTGGCTGGCAGGGGACCCACCGGGGAGCTGTTTTTT.

The sample holds one count of this clone. CDR3 in amino acids: CAWTGIDTQYF. The CDR3, as DNA: TGTGCCTGGACAGGGATAGATACGCAGTATTTT. The chain recombines TRBV30 with TRBJ2-3, with a weak D call TRBD1 (5 bases). V dropped 4 bases and J dropped 5 bases, with 7 bases sitting between them. The CDR3 sequence is 11 residues long. Germline V lookup: CDR1 GTSNPN, CDR2 SVGIG (reference sequence).

In this sample, this clone turned up a few times. The chain employs TRBV7-8 and TRBJ1-5; TRBD1 matches at 9 bases. CDR1 is SGHVS and CDR2 is FQNEAQ in the germline V gene. The junction had 7 bases not matched to a gene; V was cut back by 5 bases and J by 5 bases. This CDR3 has 15 amino acids. The chain's CDR3 is CASSRRDREYQPQHF. CDR3 bases: TGTGCCAGCAGCCGAAGGGACAGGGAATATCAGCCCCAGCATTTT.

The V call is TRBV28, the J call TRBJ2-5, with 11 bases matching TRBD2. CDR1 is MDHEN, CDR2 SYDVKM, per germline. The V segment lost 6 bases and the J segment 7 bases; nucleotides outside the gene matches: 10. The length of the CDR3 is 15 residues. CDR3 sequence reads: CASRIAGGQKGTQYF. The CDR3 DNA reads as TGTGCCAGCAGGATAGCGGGAGGGCAAAAAGGGACCCAGTACTTC.

The chain links TRBV19 to TRBJ2-5, with D maybe TRBD2 (5 bases). The CDR3 totals 17 residues. Trimming took off 3 bases at V and 0 bases at J, with 17 bases between the two ends. The germline V gene encodes CDR1 LNHDA and CDR2 SQIVND (reference sequence). CDR3 nucleotides: TGTGCCAGTAGTATTCGAGCGGAGTCGGCGAACCAAGAGACCCAGTACTTC. It specifies CASSIRAESANQETQYF.

The chain uses TRBV28 and TRBJ2-1; perhaps TRBD2 as D (6 bases). Germline V gene lookup returns CDR1 MDHEN and CDR2 SYDVKM. With 1 base removed from V and 6 bases from J, the gap between germline ends came to 16 bases. The CDR3 consists of 16 residues. Written as DNA, the CDR3 is TGTGCCAGCAGTTTATTAGTGGGTAGCGGCGGCAATGAGCAGTTCTTC. Amino acid sequence: CASSLLVGSGGNEQFF.